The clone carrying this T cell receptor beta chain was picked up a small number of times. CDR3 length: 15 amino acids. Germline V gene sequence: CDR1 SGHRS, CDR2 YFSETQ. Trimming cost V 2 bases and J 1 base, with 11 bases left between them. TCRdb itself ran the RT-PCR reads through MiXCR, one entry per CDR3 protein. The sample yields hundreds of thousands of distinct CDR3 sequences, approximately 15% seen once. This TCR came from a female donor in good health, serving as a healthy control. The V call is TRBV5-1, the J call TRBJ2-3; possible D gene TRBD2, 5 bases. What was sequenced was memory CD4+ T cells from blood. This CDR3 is CASSFTGFGTDTQYF. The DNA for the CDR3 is TGCGCCAGCAGCTTTACGGGGTTCGGCACAGATACGCAGTATTTT.